This T cell receptor (beta chain) was obtained from a study of blood T cell repertoires in COVID-19 (TCRdb year 2020). Regarding the research as a whole: The collaborator samples originated in the United States, Italy and Spain and spanned the acute and convalescent phases of COVID-19. The prospective study material was composed of cDNA or gDNA derived from T cells, B-cell-depleted T cells, or PBMCs. Deeply sampled blood TCRbeta repertoires from subjects exposed to, actively infected with, or recovered from COVID-19 were included in the dataset. The repertoires were released in a freely available public database meant as a resource for research on the immune response to SARS-CoV-2. Samples came from the ongoing ImmuneRACE study (first 160 participants) plus 1,254 subjects from 6 global collaborators. Nearly every sample came with metadata listing a de-identified subject ID, COVID-19 status, age in years and sex. Where HLA class I and class II types were available, the types were taken from metadata supplied by the sample provider, not from assay-based typing.

TCRbeta CDR3 regions were amplified from genomic DNA using the immunoSEQ Assay, a bias-controlled multiplex PCR. On the authors' methods: The number of nucleated cells in each sample was estimated from the amplification of reference gene primers within the assay. To quantify the absolute abundance of each unique TCRbeta CDR3 rearrangement, sequence reads were collapsed and filtered. Productive Simpson clonality was computed per sample as the square root of Simpson's diversity index over productive rearrangements. TCRdb obtained this table from immuneACCESS and retained in-frame rearrangements with V and J assigned. These tables miss some clones; where compared with another copy, unresolved V genes account for less than half of the shortfall, and the remainder is unexplained. The V and J calls and clone size are taken from that table; D and trimming were inferred from the DNA. Across this sample there are 150,000 to 200,000 clones, with 80% to 85% seen only once. The top ten constitute roughly 15% of the sample.

V drops 5 bases and J drops 2 bases, leaving 13 bases in between. CDR1 is given as MDHEN and CDR2 as SYDVKM, both from the germline V gene. From the cysteine up to the phenylalanine, the CDR3 has a length of 16 residues. Only the CDR3 DNA is retained, 48 bases long and in frame from the first base. At one collaborating source in Seattle, patients were enrolled during active infection and were followed longitudinally through the course of disease. Collaborating institutions collected whole blood in K2EDTA tubes following their own protocols. For TCRbeta analysis, collaborator samples were shipped as frozen whole blood, as isolated PBMCs, or as DNA extracted from either sample type. A remark on this clone: Its antigen is currently not known. The input lacks base qualities; no much larger clone sits a single base away.

Summary of the overall study and its limitations: The quantity of clinical and demographic metadata differed by source and by participant and was supplied without curation.

This receptor was taken from a woman between 70 and 85 years old with COVID-19, enrolled during active disease. Sequenced sample: peripheral blood. The rearrangement joined TRBV28 to TRBJ2-6; TRBD1 is perhaps the D gene, given 6 matching bases. The sequence in DNA is TGTGCCAGCAGTCTGCAGGGGACGCCTGGGGCCAACGTCCTGACTTTC. The translation is CASSLQGTPGANVLTF.